The entry that follows covers one TCR beta chain sequence. V was clipped by 1 base and J by 9 bases; unmatched bases: 11. CDR1 and CDR2 (germline): LGHDT, YNNKEL (reference sequence). The CDR3 loop spans 16 amino acids. In the original processing: Scientists estimated how many nucleated cells there were by amplifying reference gene primers. Profiled with immunoSEQ multiplex PCR; TCRdb holds only in-frame clones, not every one. Clonal size and the V and J genes are those of that table, whereas D and trimming came from the DNA. The data show 230,000 or so clones, 84% seen once. This record comes from a study of blood T cell repertoires in COVID-19. Study background: Sites across the United States, Italy and Spain contributed samples from acute and convalescent COVID-19. The cDNA or gDNA used as material had been derived from T cells, B-cell-depleted T cells, or PBMCs.

This receptor was obtained from a man in his fifties with active or convalescent COVID-19. The chain links TRBV3-1 (or the pseudogene TRBV3-2) to TRBJ2-1; TRBD2 agrees at 8 bases. The sequenced sample consisted of peripheral blood. The CDR3 is CASSQGEVGGAGEQFF. DNA of the CDR3: TGTGCCAGCAGCCAAGGGGAGGTCGGGGGGGCTGGTGAGCAGTTCTTC.